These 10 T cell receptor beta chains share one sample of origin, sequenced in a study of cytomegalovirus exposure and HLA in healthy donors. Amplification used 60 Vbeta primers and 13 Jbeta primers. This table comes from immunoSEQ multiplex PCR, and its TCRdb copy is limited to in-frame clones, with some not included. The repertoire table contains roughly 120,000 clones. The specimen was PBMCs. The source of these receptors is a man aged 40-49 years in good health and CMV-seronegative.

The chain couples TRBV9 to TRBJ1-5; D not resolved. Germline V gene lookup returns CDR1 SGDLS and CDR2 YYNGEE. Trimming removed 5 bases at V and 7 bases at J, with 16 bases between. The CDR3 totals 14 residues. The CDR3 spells CASRIVCGRQPQHF. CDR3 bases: TGTGCCAGCAGAATCGTATGCGGTAGGCAGCCCCAGCATTTT.

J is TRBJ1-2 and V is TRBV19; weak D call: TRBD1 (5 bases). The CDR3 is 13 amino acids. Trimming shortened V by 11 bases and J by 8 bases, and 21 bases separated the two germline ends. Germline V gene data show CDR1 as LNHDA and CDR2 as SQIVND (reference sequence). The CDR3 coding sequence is TGTGCCGCACGGGGGGGTCCCGATCGGGGCTACACCTTC. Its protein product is CAARGGPDRGYTF.

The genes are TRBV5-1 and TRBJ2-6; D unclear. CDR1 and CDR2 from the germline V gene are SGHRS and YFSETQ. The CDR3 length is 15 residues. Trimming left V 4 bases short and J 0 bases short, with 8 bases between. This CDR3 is CASSRTTSGANVLTF. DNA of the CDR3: TGCGCCAGCAGCCGAACAACCTCTGGGGCCAACGTCCTGACTTTC.

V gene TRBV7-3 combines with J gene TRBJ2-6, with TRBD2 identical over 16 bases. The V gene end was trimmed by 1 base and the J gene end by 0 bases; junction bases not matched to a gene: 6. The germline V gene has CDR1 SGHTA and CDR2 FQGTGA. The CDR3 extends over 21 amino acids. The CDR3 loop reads CASSLKGLAGGMSSGANVLTF. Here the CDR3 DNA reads TGTGCCAGCAGCTTAAAGGGACTAGCGGGAGGGATGAGCTCTGGGGCCAACGTCCTGACTTTC.

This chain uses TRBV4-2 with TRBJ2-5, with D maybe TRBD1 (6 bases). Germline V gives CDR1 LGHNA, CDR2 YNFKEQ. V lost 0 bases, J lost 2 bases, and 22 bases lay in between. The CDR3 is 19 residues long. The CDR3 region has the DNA TGTGCCAGCAGCCAAGATCACCGGACAGCGCAACCAGGTCAAGAGACCCAGTACTTC. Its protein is CASSQDHRTAQPGQETQYF.

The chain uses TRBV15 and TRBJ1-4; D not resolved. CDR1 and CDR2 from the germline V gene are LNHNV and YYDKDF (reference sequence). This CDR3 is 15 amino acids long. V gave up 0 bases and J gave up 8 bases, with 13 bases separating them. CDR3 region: CATSRDGGPAEKLFF. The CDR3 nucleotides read TGTGCCACCAGCAGAGATGGAGGACCTGCCGAAAAACTGTTTTTT.

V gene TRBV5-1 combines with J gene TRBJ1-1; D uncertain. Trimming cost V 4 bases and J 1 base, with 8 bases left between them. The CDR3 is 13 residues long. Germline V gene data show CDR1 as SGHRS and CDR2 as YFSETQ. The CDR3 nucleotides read TGCGCCAGCAGCGGAGGGTCGAACACTGAAGCTTTCTTT. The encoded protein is CASSGGSNTEAFF.

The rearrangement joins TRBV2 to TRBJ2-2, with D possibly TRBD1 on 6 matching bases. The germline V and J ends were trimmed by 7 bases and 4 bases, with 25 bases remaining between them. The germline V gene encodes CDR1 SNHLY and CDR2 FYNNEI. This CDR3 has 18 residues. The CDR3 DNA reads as TGTGCCAGCAATGCTCTACTCCTCCGGGACATAGGCACCGGGGAGCTGTTTTTT. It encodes CASNALLLRDIGTGELFF. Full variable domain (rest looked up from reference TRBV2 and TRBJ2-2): EPEVTQTPSHQVTQMGQEVILRCVPISNHLYFYWYRQILGQKVEFLVSFYNNEISEKSEIFDDQFSVERPDGSNFTLKIRSTKLEDSAMYFCASNALLLRDIGTGELFFGEGSRLTVL.

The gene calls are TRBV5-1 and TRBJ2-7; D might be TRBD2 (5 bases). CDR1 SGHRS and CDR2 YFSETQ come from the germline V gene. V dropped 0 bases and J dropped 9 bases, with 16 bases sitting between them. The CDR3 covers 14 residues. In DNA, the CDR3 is TGCGCCAGCAGCTTGGGGGAACGCCGGGATGCGCAGTACTTC. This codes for CASSLGERRDAQYF.

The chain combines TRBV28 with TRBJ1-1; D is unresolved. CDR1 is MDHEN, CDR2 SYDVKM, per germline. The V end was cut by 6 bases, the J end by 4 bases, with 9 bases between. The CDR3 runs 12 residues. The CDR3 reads CASRPRSTEAFF. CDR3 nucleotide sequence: TGTGCCAGCAGACCCCGGAGCACTGAAGCTTTCTTT.